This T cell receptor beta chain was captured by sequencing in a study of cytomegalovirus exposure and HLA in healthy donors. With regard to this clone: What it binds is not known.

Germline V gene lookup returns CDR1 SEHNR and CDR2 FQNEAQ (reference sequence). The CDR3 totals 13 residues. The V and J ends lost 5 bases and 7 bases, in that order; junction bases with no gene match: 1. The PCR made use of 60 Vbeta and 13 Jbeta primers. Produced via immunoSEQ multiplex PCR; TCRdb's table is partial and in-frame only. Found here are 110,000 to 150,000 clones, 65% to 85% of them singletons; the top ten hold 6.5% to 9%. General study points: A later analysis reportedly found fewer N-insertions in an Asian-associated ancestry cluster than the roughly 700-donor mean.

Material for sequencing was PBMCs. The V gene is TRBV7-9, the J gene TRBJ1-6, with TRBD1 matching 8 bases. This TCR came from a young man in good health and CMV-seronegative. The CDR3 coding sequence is TGTGCCAGCAGCGGACAGGGAAATTCACCCCTCCACTTT. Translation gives CASSGQGNSPLHF.